Described below is a single T cell receptor beta chain sequence and its context. Its antigen is still unknown. This entry comes from a study of T cell repertoires in cytomegalovirus infection. At the level of the study: Recently described HLA-C-restricted plus well-studied HLA-B-restricted CMV epitopes were used. Indications of both CMV infection and matching HLA type were provided by public TCR beta signatures. Whole-study findings and limits: Cumulated frequencies of public TCR beta families served to identify carriers of CMV plus the relevant HLA. Dominating the ex vivo response were TCR beta clonotypes that were CMV-specific and HLA-C-restricted.

Germline CDR1 and CDR2: MNHNS and SASEGT. This CDR3 comprises 15 residues. V was pared by 6 bases and J by 9 bases, with 13 bases of the junction left unmatched. Via MiXCR, TCRdb re-called the reads, giving one row per CDR3 protein. This table has some 800,000 distinct CDR3 sequences, 25% to 35% appearing once. The sequencing used cultured CD8+ T cells from PBMCs, collected from culture after CMV antigen stimulation. The chain carries TRBV6-1 and TRBJ2-1; TRBD2 aligns across 8 bases. This TCR derives from a human donor in good health (CMV status not recorded). Some clones in this sample may be carry-over from other donors' samples. The CDR3 nucleotides are TGTGCCAGCAGCCCTCAAGAGGCGGGGGGTAGTGAGCAGTTCTTC. This encodes CASSPQEAGGSEQFF.